One TCR beta chain is described in this entry. These data are taken from a study of T cell responses to AZD1222 COVID-19 vaccine. The table came from immunoSEQ multiplex PCR; TCRdb's copy has only in-frame clones and leaves some out. The sample includes about 47,000 clones, more than 65% of them seen just once. This receptor was taken from an adult in good health. Sequencing was performed on peripheral blood, taken on day 0 of MenACWY control vaccination.

CDR3 sequence reads: CASRIAQGRDTQYF. The CDR3 DNA is TGTGCCAGCAGGATCGCCCAGGGTAGGGATACGCAGTATTTT. V is TRBV5-4 and J is TRBJ2-3; weak D call: TRBD1 (5 bases). The CDR3 runs 14 residues. V was pared by 5 bases and J by 6 bases, with 16 bases between. From germline, CDR1 is SGHNT and CDR2 YYREEE (reference sequence).